These 6 T cell receptor beta chains came from one sample sequenced in a study of control samples from healthy donors and cancer patients. The protocol was immunoSEQ multiplex PCR, while the TCRdb copy is restricted to in-frame clones and leaves out a portion. The table has about 76,000 clones, 89% seen once. The sample was PBMCs. These receptors originate from a woman between 50 and 59 years old with colorectal cancer.

The genes are TRBV7-3 and TRBJ2-3; D ambiguous. Germline loops: CDR1 SGHTA, CDR2 FQGTGA. The germline V and J ends were trimmed by 0 bases and 5 bases, with 9 bases remaining between them. CDR3 length: 14 residues. The CDR3 DNA sequence: TGTGCCAGCAGCTTAACCCCAACGGGAGATACGCAGTATTTT. It encodes CASSLTPTGDTQYF.

This chain joins TRBV6-5 and TRBJ2-3; D possibly corresponds to TRBD1 (5 bases). The CDR3 is made up of 15 amino acids. Germline loops: CDR1 MNHEY, CDR2 SVGAGI. V lost 6 bases and J lost 0, with 13 bases in between. CDR3 coding DNA: TGTGCCAGCAGCTCAGACAGAGTTAGCACAGATACGCAGTATTTT. Translation gives CASSSDRVSTDTQYF.

This chain links TRBV15 with TRBJ1-4; D is ambiguous. The CDR3 loop spans 14 amino acids. The ends were cut back, 0 bases at V and 5 bases at J, with 7 bases in the middle. Germline V gives CDR1 LNHNV, CDR2 YYDKDF (reference sequence). CDR3 residues: CATSRDLGNEKLFF. CDR3 DNA sequence: TGTGCCACCAGCAGAGATTTGGGGAATGAAAAACTGTTTTTT.

V is TRBV7-3 and J is TRBJ2-2, with a weak D call TRBD1 (5 bases). The CDR3 loop spans 16 amino acids. Per germline, CDR1 SGHTA and CDR2 FQGTGA. Trimming took 6 bases from V and 4 from J, leaving 18 bases between them. The DNA for the CDR3 is TGTGCCAGCAGTACAGCCCCCGACAGTTTCACCGGGGAGCTGTTTTTT. It translates to CASSTAPDSFTGELFF.

The rearrangement uses TRBV30 and TRBJ2-6, with D maybe TRBD1 (6 bases). V dropped 0 bases and J dropped 3 bases, with 15 bases sitting between them. This CDR3 is built from 17 residues. Germline lookup yields CDR1 GTSNPN and CDR2 SVGIG (reference sequence). Here the CDR3 reads CAWSVLGQSVGANVLTF. The CDR3 region has the DNA TGTGCCTGGAGTGTACTAGGACAGTCTGTTGGGGCCAACGTCCTGACTTTC.

The genes are TRBV10-2 and TRBJ1-2, with D tentatively TRBD1 (6 bases). Germline V gene lookup returns CDR1 WSHSY and CDR2 SAAADI. Trimming took off 0 bases at V and 4 bases at J, with 9 bases between the two ends. The CDR3 spans 14 residues. The CDR3 bases are TGCGCCAGCAGTGAGTCGGACAGTTTCTATGGCTACACCTTC. Its translation: CASSESDSFYGYTF.